These 19 T cell receptor beta chains came from one sample sequenced in a study of beta chain features in type 1 diabetes. TCRB transcripts that were expressed got sequenced, as all of the isolated RNA had been reverse transcribed. Using immunoSEQ multiplex PCR, the repertoire was profiled, and TCRdb retains in-frame clones only, with some absent. The sample lists 150,000 or so clones, less than 9.5% seen once, with approximately 2.3% in the top ten. Input material: central memory CD4+ T cells from blood. The receptors were gathered from a young woman in good health.

The chain combines TRBV5-1 with TRBJ1-2; 8 bases agree with TRBD1. The length of the CDR3 is 18 residues. The trim removed 1 base at V and 5 bases at J, leaving 16 bases unmatched. CDR1 and CDR2 (germline): SGHRS, YFSETQ. The CDR3 region has the DNA TGCGCCAGCAGCTTGAATGGTGGTTGGCAGGGGGCTCGATATGGCTACACCTTC. Amino acid sequence: CASSLNGGWQGARYGYTF.

This clone turned up a few times. This chain links TRBV5-6 with TRBJ2-3, with D maybe TRBD1 (5 bases). This CDR3 is 16 amino acids long. The germline V gene encodes CDR1 SGHDT and CDR2 YYEEEE. V lost 0 bases and J lost 0, with 11 bases in between. DNA of the CDR3: TGTGCCAGCAGCTTGGCCAGGGCCCGTAGCACAGATACGCAGTATTTT. Protein: CASSLARARSTDTQYF. The full variable domain, completed using reference TRBV5-6 and TRBJ2-3, is DAGVTQSPTHLIKTRGQQVTLRCSPKSGHDTVSWYQQALGQGPQFIFQYYEEEERQRGNFPDRFSGHQFPNYSSELNVNALLLGDSALYLCASSLARARSTDTQYFGPGTRLTVL.

Only a few counts were recorded for this clone. This chain joins TRBV7-2 and TRBJ2-1; 8 nucleotides align to TRBD1. J gave up 2 bases and V 3 bases, and 3 bases lay outside the gene matches. This CDR3 has 15 residues. The germline CDR1 and CDR2 sequences are SGHTA and FQGNSA. The CDR3 DNA sequence: TGTGCCAGCAGCTTTGACAGGGGCACCTACAATGAGCAGTTCTTC. This encodes CASSFDRGTYNEQFF.

This clone occurred a few times. J is TRBJ1-2 and V is TRBV21-1. TRBV21-1 is a documented pseudogene. The CDR3 runs to 18 residues. CDR3: CASSKGGIGRGLFYGYTF. The CDR3 nucleotides are TGTGCCAGCAGCAAAGGAGGGATCGGGAGGGGGCTTTTCTATGGCTACACCTTC.

The CDR3 loop is CASSYTQAYEQYF. The CDR3 DNA sequence: TGTGCCAGCAGTTATACCCAGGCCTACGAGCAGTACTTC. The chain has TRBV6-6 and TRBJ2-7, with D unresolved. V lost 3 bases to trimming and J lost 2 bases, with 8 bases between them. The germline V gene encodes CDR1 MNHNY and CDR2 SVGAGI (reference sequence). The CDR3 covers 13 residues.

The rearrangement links TRBV6-1 to TRBJ2-5, with 12 bases aligning to TRBD2. This CDR3 comprises 15 residues. From germline, CDR1 is MNHNS and CDR2 SASEGT. The trim removed 4 bases at V and 2 bases at J, leaving 2 bases unmatched. CDR3 sequence reads: CASSGGLAGQETQYF. The CDR3 nucleotides are TGTGCCAGCAGTGGAGGACTAGCGGGACAAGAGACCCAGTACTTC.

Only a few counts were recorded for this clone. The genes are TRBV9 and TRBJ1-1; the match to TRBD1 covers 8 bases. Germline CDR1 and CDR2: SGDLS and YYNGEE. V shed 2 bases, J shed 5 bases, and the junction held 8 bases outside the gene matches. The CDR3 is made up of 15 amino acids. CDR3 protein: CASSVIDRGITEAFF. The CDR3 nucleotides are TGTGCCAGCAGCGTTATTGACAGGGGCATAACTGAAGCTTTCTTT.

This clone was detected only a few times. The chain joins TRBV30 to TRBJ2-7; the D gene is possibly TRBD2 (5 bases). V was pared by 0 bases and J by 3 bases, with 6 bases between. CDR3 size: 12 residues. Looked up from germline, CDR1 is GTSNPN and CDR2 is SVGIG (reference sequence). In DNA, the CDR3 is TGTGCCTGGAGTGTCGGGGTCTACGAGCAGTACTTC. Amino acids: CAWSVGVYEQYF.

This clone was observed a handful of times. V is TRBV4-2 and J is TRBJ2-7; D perhaps matches TRBD2 (6 bases). From germline, CDR1 is LGHNA and CDR2 YNFKEQ. This CDR3 contains 15 residues. V was cut by 3 bases and J by 0 bases, with 12 bases left in between. This CDR3 reads CASSQDGGPSYEQYF. The CDR3 DNA reads as TGTGCCAGCAGCCAGGACGGAGGGCCCTCCTACGAGCAGTACTTC.

Ten or more counts support this clone. The chain carries TRBV14 and TRBJ2-5, with 10 bases lining up with TRBD2. The length of the CDR3 is 15 residues. CDR1 is SGHDN and CDR2 is FVKESK in the germline V gene. V was clipped by 7 bases and J by 2 bases; unmatched bases: 7. This CDR3 is CASTPGLALQETQYF. The CDR3 DNA follows: TGTGCCAGCACCCCGGGACTAGCGTTACAAGAGACCCAGTACTTC.

The rearrangement joins TRBV4-1 to TRBJ1-6; D is undetermined. Deletions cut 1 base from V and 6 bases from J, with 10 bases between. Germline V gene lookup returns CDR1 MGHRA and CDR2 YSYEKL. The CDR3 length is 15 residues. CDR3 nucleotides: TGCGCCAGCAGCCAAGGTAAAGGAGTTAATTCACCCCTCCACTTT. Translating gives CASSQGKGVNSPLHF.

In this sample, this clone turned up many times. This rearrangement joins TRBV5-1 to TRBJ1-3; possible D gene TRBD1, 5 bases. Trimming stripped 3 bases from V and 0 bases from J, with 10 bases between. CDR3 size: 15 residues. Germline V gene sequence: CDR1 SGHRS, CDR2 YFSETQ. The CDR3 nucleotides read TGCGCCAGCAGCTCGACAGTGGACTCTGGAAACACCATATATTTT. Amino acids: CASSSTVDSGNTIYF.

The CDR3 region has the DNA TGCGCCAGCGGACAGTCAATGAACACTGAAGCTTTCTTT. This gives the protein CASGQSMNTEAFF. The V and J genes are TRBV5-1 and TRBJ1-1; a weak D match, TRBD1 (6 bases). Trimming took 7 bases from V and 0 from J, leaving 10 bases between them. Germline-derived CDR1 and CDR2 are SGHRS and YFSETQ. This CDR3 has 13 residues. The full variable domain, its missing parts supplied by reference TRBV5-1 and TRBJ1-1, is KAGVTQTPRYLIKTRGQQVTLSCSPISGHRSVSWYQQTPGQGLQFLFEYFSETQRNKGNFPGRFSGRQFSNSRSEMNVSTLELGDSALYLCASGQSMNTEAFFGQGTRLTVV.

This clone was seen at least ten times. CDR3 nucleotide sequence: TGTGCCATCAGTGAGTTCCCGCACGGGGAGAACGAGCAGTACTTC. This encodes CAISEFPHGENEQYF. The chain recombines TRBV10-3 with TRBJ2-7, with D possibly TRBD2 on 5 matching bases. The CDR3 length is 15 residues. CDR1 and CDR2 (germline): ENHRY, SYGVKD. With 1 base removed from V and 5 bases from J, the gap between germline ends came to 15 bases.

V gene TRBV5-1 combines with J gene TRBJ2-5; D is ambiguous. CDR3 length equals 11 residues. V was clipped by 5 bases and J by 3 bases, with 5 bases between them. Per germline, CDR1 SGHRS and CDR2 YFSETQ. The CDR3 region has the DNA TGCGCCAGCAGACAAGAAGAGACCCAGTACTTC. It codes for CASRQEETQYF.

Only a few counts were recorded for this clone. The genes are TRBV15 and TRBJ1-5, with D hard to call. Germline CDR1 and CDR2: LNHNV and YYDKDF (reference sequence). The CDR3 length is 14 residues. V was trimmed by 3 bases and J by 7 bases, leaving 13 bases between them. The CDR3 region is CATSSPSGLQPQHF. The CDR3 nucleotides are TGTGCCACCAGCAGTCCGTCGGGTCTACAGCCCCAGCATTTT.

The chain has TRBV6-6 and TRBJ1-5; the D is unclear. The CDR3 consists of 14 residues. Germline V gives CDR1 MNHNY, CDR2 SVGAGI (reference sequence). Trimming removed 5 bases at V and 4 bases at J, with 12 bases between. CDR3 bases: TGTGCCAGCAGTACCGGGGTAAAAAATCAGCCCCAGCATTTT. Protein: CASSTGVKNQPQHF.

The V and J genes are TRBV7-2 and TRBJ2-1; TRBD2 matches at 8 bases. The J segment lost 3 bases and the V segment lost 5 bases, leaving 9 bases of the junction unmatched. Germline loops: CDR1 SGHTA, CDR2 FQGNSA. CDR3 length equals 16 residues. The CDR3 loop is CASSAWGSGSYNEQFF. The CDR3 nucleotides are TGTGCCAGCAGCGCCTGGGGGAGCGGGAGCTACAATGAGCAGTTCTTC.

This clone came up a few times. The gene calls are TRBV18 and TRBJ1-4; tentative D call: TRBD1 (5 bases). The CDR3 is 14 amino acids. V lost 3 bases to trimming and J lost 8 bases, with 13 bases between them. Germline V lookup: CDR1 KGHSH, CDR2 LQKENI. As DNA, the CDR3 is TGTGCCAGCTCACCCGGGCAGGGCCAAGAAAAACTGTTTTTT. This sequence encodes CASSPGQGQEKLFF.